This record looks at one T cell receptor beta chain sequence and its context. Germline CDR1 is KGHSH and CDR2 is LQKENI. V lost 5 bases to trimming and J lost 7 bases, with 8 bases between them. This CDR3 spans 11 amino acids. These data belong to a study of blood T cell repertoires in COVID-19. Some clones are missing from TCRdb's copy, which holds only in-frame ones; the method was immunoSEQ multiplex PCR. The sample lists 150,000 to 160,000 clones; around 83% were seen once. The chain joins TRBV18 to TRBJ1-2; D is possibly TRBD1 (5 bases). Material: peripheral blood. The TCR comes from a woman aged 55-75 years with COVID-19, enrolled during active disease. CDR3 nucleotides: TGTGCCAGCTCAGACAGCCTTGGCTACACCTTC. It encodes CASSDSLGYTF.